Listed below are T cell receptor beta chains from one sample, sequenced in a study of blood T cell repertoires in COVID-19. Sequenced by immunoSEQ multiplex PCR; TCRdb stores in-frame clones only, minus some. The sample consists of about 78,000 clones, roughly 89% of them appearing once. Sequencing input: peripheral blood. These receptors came from a woman older than 75 with active or convalescent COVID-19. Both conserved end residues are part of each CDR3. A D gene is named only where the DNA matches it firmly. Expanded clones are given a class, and other clones once, few, many or no size at all.

clone_size: .; v_call: TRBV6-5; j_call: TRBJ2-1; d_call: TRBD2; cdr3_aa: CASSPGLVTNEQFF; cdr3_nt: TGTGCCAGCAGTCCCGGACTAGTTACGAATGAGCAGTTCTTC
clone_size: once; v_call: TRBV10-3; j_call: TRBJ2-3; d_call: TRBD2; cdr3_aa: CAISEGTSGTDTQYF; cdr3_nt: TGTGCCATCAGTGAGGGGACTAGCGGCACAGATACGCAGTATTTT
clone_size: .; v_call: TRBV7-9; j_call: TRBJ2-3; d_call: TRBD2; cdr3_aa: CASSSAGTSGRGTDTQYF; cdr3_nt: TGTGCCAGCAGCTCAGCCGGGACTAGCGGGAGGGGCACAGATACGCAGTATTTT
clone_size: .; v_call: TRBV11-2; j_call: TRBJ2-1; d_call: .; cdr3_aa: CASSLVGDEQFF; cdr3_nt: TGTGCCAGCAGCTTAGTCGGGGATGAGCAGTTCTTC
clone_size: .; v_call: TRBV27; j_call: TRBJ2-7; d_call: TRBD2; cdr3_aa: CASRTSGANEQYF; cdr3_nt: TGTGCCAGCAGGACTAGCGGGGCCAACGAGCAGTACTTC
clone_size: .; v_call: TRBV5-1; j_call: TRBJ2-2; d_call: TRBD2; cdr3_aa: CASSLRGGSNTGELFF; cdr3_nt: TGCGCCAGCAGCTTGAGGGGCGGGAGTAACACCGGGGAGCTGTTTTTT
clone_size: .; v_call: TRBV27; j_call: TRBJ1-5; d_call: .; cdr3_aa: CASSSVTGYSGQPQHF; cdr3_nt: TGTGCCAGCAGTTCGGTAACAGGTTACTCCGGTCAGCCCCAGCATTTT
clone_size: once; v_call: TRBV28; j_call: TRBJ1-2; d_call: .; cdr3_aa: CASSLFYRVNGYTF; cdr3_nt: TGTGCCAGCAGTTTATTCTACAGGGTGAATGGCTACACCTTC
clone_size: .; v_call: TRBV7-8; j_call: TRBJ2-5; d_call: .; cdr3_aa: CASSLIRNRVQETQYF; cdr3_nt: TGTGCCAGCAGCTTAATCCGAAACAGAGTACAAGAGACCCAGTACTTC
clone_size: .; v_call: TRBV6-5; j_call: TRBJ1-1; d_call: TRBD1; cdr3_aa: CASSYSRDSGTEAFF; cdr3_nt: TGTGCCAGCAGTTACTCCCGGGACAGTGGAACTGAAGCTTTCTTT
clone_size: .; v_call: TRBV11-1; j_call: TRBJ1-1; d_call: .; cdr3_aa: CASSFSGRGTEAFF; cdr3_nt: TGTGCCAGCAGCTTTTCAGGCCGGGGCACTGAAGCTTTCTTT
clone_size: .; v_call: TRBV2; j_call: TRBJ1-4; d_call: TRBD1; cdr3_aa: CASRGTGGGKLFF; cdr3_nt: TGTGCCAGCAGAGGGACAGGGGGCGGAAAACTGTTTTTT
clone_size: .; v_call: TRBV5-1; j_call: TRBJ2-5; d_call: .; cdr3_aa: CASSLPGRVGTQYF; cdr3_nt: TGCGCCAGCAGCTTGCCCGGCAGGGTGGGGACCCAGTACTTC
clone_size: .; v_call: TRBV6-5; j_call: TRBJ1-1; d_call: .; cdr3_aa: CASSYSWNTEAFF; cdr3_nt: TGTGCCAGCAGTTACTCCTGGAACACTGAAGCTTTCTTT
clone_size: .; v_call: TRBV19; j_call: TRBJ2-7; d_call: .; cdr3_aa: CASSINRVNEQYF; cdr3_nt: TGTGCCAGTAGTATTAACAGGGTCAACGAGCAGTACTTC
clone_size: .; v_call: TRBV11-2; j_call: TRBJ2-3; d_call: .; cdr3_aa: CASSLDGRGTDTQYF; cdr3_nt: TGTGCCAGCAGCTTAGACGGTCGAGGCACAGATACGCAGTATTTT
clone_size: .; v_call: TRBV7-9; j_call: TRBJ1-1; d_call: .; cdr3_aa: CASSLVGRAFF; cdr3_nt: TGTGCCAGCAGCTTAGTAGGGAGGGCTTTCTTT
clone_size: .; v_call: TRBV7-9; j_call: TRBJ2-6; d_call: .; cdr3_aa: CASRKESSGANVLTF; cdr3_nt: TGTGCCAGCAGGAAAGAGAGCTCTGGGGCCAACGTCCTGACTTTC
clone_size: .; v_call: TRBV5-1; j_call: TRBJ2-7; d_call: TRBD2; cdr3_aa: CASSLAGTSNYEQYF; cdr3_nt: TGCGCCAGCAGCTTGGCCGGGACTAGTAACTACGAGCAGTACTTC
clone_size: .; v_call: TRBV15; j_call: TRBJ2-7; d_call: .; cdr3_aa: CATSRDLTVSYEQYF; cdr3_nt: TGTGCCACCAGCAGAGATCTGACAGTCTCCTACGAGCAGTACTTC
clone_size: .; v_call: TRBV28; j_call: TRBJ1-4; d_call: .; cdr3_aa: CASRGPGQAEKLFF; cdr3_nt: TGTGCCAGCAGGGGTCCGGGACAAGCAGAAAAACTGTTTTTT
clone_size: .; v_call: TRBV19; j_call: TRBJ2-1; d_call: TRBD1; cdr3_aa: CASSIQTGVWNEQFF; cdr3_nt: TGTGCCAGTAGTATTCAGACAGGGGTTTGGAATGAGCAGTTCTTC
clone_size: once; v_call: TRBV2; j_call: TRBJ2-7; d_call: .; cdr3_aa: CASRDSNYEQYF; cdr3_nt: TGTGCCAGCAGGGACTCAAACTACGAGCAGTACTTC